These 8 T cell receptor beta chains were all obtained from the same sample, sequenced in a study of cytomegalovirus exposure and HLA in healthy donors. PCR used 60 Vbeta primers and 13 Jbeta primers. TCRdb's copy holds only in-frame clones and misses some; the assay was immunoSEQ multiplex PCR. The sample carries about 160,000 clones, 68% recorded once. Sequencing was performed on PBMCs. These receptors originate from a woman aged 40 to 50 in good health and CMV-seropositive.

The DNA of the CDR3 is TGTGCCAGCAGTTTACGCAGGGACTACAACGAGCAGTACTTC. This translates into CASSLRRDYNEQYF. The rearrangement joins TRBV27 to TRBJ2-7; TRBD2 matches 7 bases. CDR1 is MNHEY and CDR2 is SMNVEV in the germline V gene (reference sequence). V shed 2 bases, J shed 5 bases, and the junction held 6 bases outside the gene matches. The CDR3 has 14 residues.

The chain recombines TRBV7-3 with TRBJ2-7, with D perhaps matching TRBD2 (6 bases). The V gene lost 5 bases and the J gene lost 1 base, with 15 bases spanning the gap. CDR1 is SGHTA and CDR2 is FQGTGA in the germline V gene. The length of the CDR3 is 15 residues. Here the CDR3 reads CASSPGEALSYEQYF. CDR3 nucleotides: TGTGCCAGCAGCCCGGGGGAGGCATTATCCTACGAGCAGTACTTC.

This chain uses TRBV11-2 with TRBJ2-7; D not resolved. The CDR3 totals 14 residues. V lost 5 bases and J lost 5, with 16 bases in between. From germline, CDR1 is SGHAT and CDR2 FQNNGV. CDR3 region: CASSTWSRNHEQYF. The CDR3 DNA reads as TGTGCCAGCAGCACGTGGAGTAGGAACCACGAGCAGTACTTC.

This clone was detected only a few times. The V and J genes are TRBV6-5 and TRBJ1-3, with 9 bases lining up with TRBD1. The V and J ends lost 6 bases and 4 bases, in that order; junction bases with no gene match: 7. The CDR3 totals 15 residues. Per germline, CDR1 MNHEY and CDR2 SVGAGI. The CDR3 nucleotides are TGTGCCAGCAGCGTGGGACAGGGCAACGGAAACACCATATATTTT. Protein: CASSVGQGNGNTIYF.

The chain recombines TRBV7-9 with TRBJ1-4, with a weak D call TRBD1 (5 bases). V lost 8 bases and J 4 bases, leaving 23 bases between the germline ends. Germline lookup yields CDR1 SEHNR and CDR2 FQNEAQ (reference sequence). The CDR3 totals 17 residues. The CDR3 here is CASENYPVRGGNEKLFF. The CDR3 bases are TGTGCCAGCGAAAATTACCCGGTGAGGGGAGGTAATGAAAAACTGTTTTTT.

The chain is built from TRBV5-1 and TRBJ2-7; D is uncertain. CDR1 is SGHRS and CDR2 is YFSETQ in the germline V gene. The CDR3 contains 14 residues. Trimming stripped 4 bases from V and 0 bases from J, with 11 bases between. The CDR3 sequence is CASSTSISSYEQYF. The CDR3 DNA reads TGCGCCAGCAGCACCTCCATCAGCTCCTACGAGCAGTACTTC.

The chain recombines TRBV4-3 with TRBJ2-5; D remains unclear. This CDR3 comprises 15 residues. The germline V gene encodes CDR1 LGHNA and CDR2 YSLEER. V dropped 0 bases and J dropped 4 bases, with 12 bases sitting between them. In DNA, the CDR3 is TGCGCCAGCAGCCAAGATACTACAAATGGAGAGACCCAGTACTTC. Amino acids: CASSQDTTNGETQYF.

This clone has just a few counts. The V gene is TRBV15, the J gene TRBJ1-2; D might be TRBD1 (6 bases). Germline loops: CDR1 LNHNV, CDR2 YYDKDF (reference sequence). This CDR3 has 12 amino acids. Trimming left V 3 bases short and J 7 bases short, with 9 bases between. The CDR3 DNA reads as TGTGCCACCAGCAGTTCAGGGGTTGGCTACACCTTC. Translating it yields CATSSSGVGYTF.